These 14 T cell receptor beta chains were sequenced from one sample in a study of blood T cell repertoires in COVID-19. The assay was immunoSEQ multiplex PCR, and TCRdb's table has in-frame clones only and misses some. Here the sample spans 150,000 to 200,000 clones, under 80% being singletons. The sample consisted of PBMCs or T cells enriched from blood (not recorded which). These receptors came from a woman aged 45-59 years with acute COVID-19.

This clone has just one count. The J gene is TRBJ2-7, the V gene TRBV28; D remains ambiguous. Deletions cut 5 bases from V and 0 bases from J, with 8 bases between. This CDR3 comprises 13 residues. The germline gives CDR1 MDHEN, CDR2 SYDVKM. CDR3 sequence: CASSMADSYEQYV. For the CDR3, the DNA is TGTGCCAGCAGTATGGCAGACTCCTACGAGCAGTACGTC.

The chain recombines TRBV24-1 with TRBJ1-2; weak D call: TRBD1 (6 bases). The CDR3 has 15 residues. Germline CDR1 is KGHDR and CDR2 is SFDVKD. V was shortened by 3 bases and J by 7 bases, with 17 bases between the two germline ends. DNA of the CDR3: TGTGCCACCAGTGATGCCCCTTGGGGGGGCTCTGGCTACACCTTC. Translated, it gives CATSDAPWGGSGYTF.

This clone appeared a few times. The V call is TRBV7-6, the J call TRBJ1-4, with D tentatively TRBD1 (6 bases). The V gene's germline CDR1 is SGHVS and CDR2 FNYEAQ. Trimming took 4 bases from V and 7 from J, leaving 16 bases between them. The CDR3 consists of 15 residues. CDR3: CASSSEQGGGEKLFF. In nucleotides, the CDR3 is TGTGCCAGCAGCTCCGAACAGGGAGGGGGTGAAAAACTGTTTTTT. Variable domain in full (rest from reference TRBV7-6 and TRBJ1-4): GAGVSQSPRYKVTKRGQDVALRCDPISGHVSLYWYRQALGQGPEFLTYFNYEAQQDKSGLPNDRFSAERPEGSISTLTIQRTEQRDSAMYRCASSSEQGGGEKLFFGSGTQLSVL.

The gene calls are TRBV7-2 and TRBJ2-3; TRBD2 agrees at 11 bases. Looked up from germline, CDR1 is SGHTA and CDR2 is FQGNSA. Unmatched junction bases numbered 4, after V lost 6 bases and J lost 5 bases. The CDR3 runs to 14 residues. The DNA for the CDR3 is TGTGCCAGCAGTGTAGCGGGGGGGGTAGATACGCAGTATTTT. Its protein is CASSVAGGVDTQYF.

The chain has TRBV2 and TRBJ2-5; 7 nucleotides line up with TRBD1. Germline lookup yields CDR1 SNHLY and CDR2 FYNNEI. The V and J ends lost 6 bases and 2 bases, in that order; junction bases with no gene match: 6. The CDR3 loop spans 14 amino acids. The CDR3 DNA is TGTGCCAGCAGGAGGGACAGCAGTCAAGAGACCCAGTACTTC. This gives the protein CASRRDSSQETQYF. Complete variable domain (other parts from reference TRBV2 and TRBJ2-5): EPEVTQTPSHQVTQMGQEVILRCVPISNHLYFYWYRQILGQKVEFLVSFYNNEISEKSEIFDDQFSVERPDGSNFTLKIRSTKLEDSAMYFCASRRDSSQETQYFGPGTRLLVL.

The V call is TRBV3-1 (or the pseudogene TRBV3-2), the J call TRBJ2-2; 12 nucleotides line up with TRBD2. V was clipped by 4 bases and J by 8 bases; unmatched bases: 8. CDR3 size: 16 residues. In germline, CDR1 is LGHDT, CDR2 YNNKEL (reference sequence). CDR3 DNA sequence: TGTGCCAGCAGCCCTCCTAGCGGGGGGGCTCTGGGGGAGCTGTTTTTT. Protein: CASSPPSGGALGELFF.

The chain is built from TRBV4-2 and TRBJ1-1, with TRBD1 as a possible D gene (6 bases). The length of the CDR3 is 16 residues. CDR1 is LGHNA and CDR2 is YNFKEQ in the germline V gene. V was cut by 0 bases and J by 1 base, with 12 bases left in between. In DNA, the CDR3 is TGTGCCAGCAGCCAAGATACCAGGGGCTCGAACACTGAAGCTTTCTTT. Protein: CASSQDTRGSNTEAFF.

The chain recombines TRBV27 with TRBJ1-5; weak D call: TRBD1 (6 bases). Germline V gene data show CDR1 as MNHEY and CDR2 as SMNVEV (reference sequence). Trimming removed 3 bases from V and 0 bases from J, with 9 bases in between. The length of the CDR3 is 15 residues. The CDR3 is CASSFGGVSNQPQHF. CDR3 nucleotide sequence: TGTGCCAGCAGTTTTGGGGGCGTTAGCAATCAGCCCCAGCATTTT.

The chain recombines TRBV7-9 with TRBJ2-5, with no clear D. V was trimmed by 1 base and J by 1 base, leaving 10 bases between them. The CDR3 is 15 residues long. Germline CDR1 and CDR2: SEHNR and FQNEAQ (reference sequence). CDR3 loop: CASSLGELFQETQYF. The CDR3 coding sequence is TGTGCCAGCAGCTTAGGAGAACTATTCCAAGAGACCCAGTACTTC.

The chain combines TRBV5-1 with TRBJ2-2, with 13 bases fitting TRBD2. V lost 5 bases and J lost 3; bases outside the gene matches: 4. CDR1 is SGHRS, CDR2 YFSETQ, per germline. This CDR3 is 16 amino acids long. The CDR3 DNA reads as TGCGCCAGCAGTCTCACTAGCGGGGGGGACACCGGGGAGCTGTTTTTT. It specifies CASSLTSGGDTGELFF.

The rearrangement links TRBV10-3 to TRBJ1-2; D gene uncertain. This CDR3 is 14 amino acids long. CDR1 and CDR2 from the germline V gene are ENHRY and SYGVKD. Trimming took 0 bases from V and 7 from J, leaving 12 bases between them. CDR3 DNA: TGTGCCATCAGTGAGTCGGAGGAGGGATCTGGCTACACCTTC. The encoded protein is CAISESEEGSGYTF.

This sequence joins TRBV27 and TRBJ2-5, with 9 bases that match TRBD1. The germline V gene has CDR1 MNHEY and CDR2 SMNVEV (reference sequence). This CDR3 is built from 13 residues. Trimming took 5 bases from V and 5 from J; bases not matched to a gene: 3. CDR3 amino acids: CASSRTGVETQYF. In nucleotides, the CDR3 is TGTGCCAGCAGTCGGACAGGGGTGGAGACCCAGTACTTC.

The rearrangement joins TRBV5-1 to TRBJ1-4; 9 bases agree with TRBD1. The length of the CDR3 is 16 residues. Germline V gene data show CDR1 as SGHRS and CDR2 as YFSETQ. V gave up 3 bases and J gave up 7 bases; unmatched junction bases: 10. The DNA of the CDR3 is TGCGCCAGCAGCTCCCTAGGACAGGGGATGAGTGAAAAACTGTTTTTT. Translated, it gives CASSSLGQGMSEKLFF.

The chain has TRBV7-2 and TRBJ1-1, with D tentatively TRBD1 (6 bases). CDR1 is SGHTA and CDR2 is FQGNSA in the germline V gene. Trimming pared 2 bases from V and 8 bases from J, leaving 15 bases between. The CDR3 runs 14 residues. The CDR3 coding sequence is TGTGCCAGCAGCTTAACGATTGAGGGGACAGAAGCTTTCTTT. Encoded protein: CASSLTIEGTEAFF.